One and the same sample provided the 6 T cell receptor beta chains below, sequenced in a study of human T cells and chemical hapten exposure. A single record per CDR3 protein comes from TCRdb applying MiXCR to the RACE reads. The data show roughly 82,000 distinct CDR3 sequences, roughly 12% seen once. Time point reported: patch test 1, 2 weeks after DPC sensitization. Noted treatment: therapeutic diphenylcyclopropenone sensitization with weekly scalp DPC. This specimen was whole blood, taken in connection with sensitization to the hapten diphenylcyclopropenone (DPC). These receptors were obtained from a woman in her fifties or sixties with alopecia areata. Some clones in this sample may be carry-over from other donors' samples.

This clonotype has just a few counts. This chain links TRBV7-9 with TRBJ1-5; weak D call: TRBD1 (5 bases). The germline gives CDR1 SEHNR, CDR2 FQNEAQ (reference sequence). The CDR3 is made up of 13 amino acids. Between the trimmed V and J ends, which lost 5 bases and 4 bases, there was a span of 9 bases. CDR3 residues: CASSKQENQPQHF. CDR3 nucleotide sequence: TGTGCCAGCAGCAAACAGGAAAATCAGCCCCAGCATTTT.

This clonotype was seen a handful of times. The J gene is TRBJ2-1, the V gene TRBV7-2; 9 bases are a match to TRBD2. The CDR3 runs 14 residues. The V gene end was trimmed by 5 bases and the J gene end by 8 bases; junction bases not matched to a gene: 7. Per the germline V gene, CDR1 is SGHTA and CDR2 is FQGNSA. The DNA of the CDR3 is TGTGCCAGCAGCGATGGACTAGCGTTCCATGAGCAGTTCTTC. Amino acid sequence: CASSDGLAFHEQFF.

The V gene is TRBV3-1, the J gene TRBJ1-1; no firm D call. This CDR3 spans 13 amino acids. The germline V gene has CDR1 LGHDT and CDR2 YNNKEL (reference sequence). Trimming removed 2 bases from V and 3 bases from J, with 7 bases in between. The CDR3 DNA is TGTGCCAGCAGCCAACAGGTTGACACTGAAGCTTTCTTT. It codes for CASSQQVDTEAFF.

This clonotype was found many times. CDR3: CASSSLSGGTGELFF. CDR3 nucleotide sequence: TGTGCCAGCAGTAGTCTATCTGGTGGGACCGGGGAGCTGTTTTTT. The V gene is TRBV7-3, the J gene TRBJ2-2, with no clear D. Looked up from germline, CDR1 is SGHTA and CDR2 is FQGTGA. V was trimmed by 6 bases and J by 5 bases, leaving 16 bases between them. The CDR3 has 15 residues.

The chain employs TRBV5-1 and TRBJ2-1; tentatively, D is TRBD1 (7 bases). Trimming pared 6 bases from V and 3 bases from J, leaving 19 bases between. The CDR3 loop spans 16 amino acids. CDR1 is SGHRS and CDR2 is YFSETQ in the germline V gene. The CDR3 DNA sequence: TGCGCCAGCACCCAGGTCGGGGGACAGAGCTACAATGAGCAGTTCTTC. Translation gives CASTQVGGQSYNEQFF.

This clonotype showed up many times. This chain links TRBV7-9 with TRBJ1-1; D ambiguous. Trimming pared 7 bases from V and 1 base from J, leaving 7 bases between. This CDR3 region has 12 residues. CDR1 and CDR2 from the germline V gene are SEHNR and FQNEAQ (reference sequence). The CDR3, as DNA: TGTGCCAGCACCCCGTGGAACACTGAAGCTTTCTTT. Encoded protein: CASTPWNTEAFF.